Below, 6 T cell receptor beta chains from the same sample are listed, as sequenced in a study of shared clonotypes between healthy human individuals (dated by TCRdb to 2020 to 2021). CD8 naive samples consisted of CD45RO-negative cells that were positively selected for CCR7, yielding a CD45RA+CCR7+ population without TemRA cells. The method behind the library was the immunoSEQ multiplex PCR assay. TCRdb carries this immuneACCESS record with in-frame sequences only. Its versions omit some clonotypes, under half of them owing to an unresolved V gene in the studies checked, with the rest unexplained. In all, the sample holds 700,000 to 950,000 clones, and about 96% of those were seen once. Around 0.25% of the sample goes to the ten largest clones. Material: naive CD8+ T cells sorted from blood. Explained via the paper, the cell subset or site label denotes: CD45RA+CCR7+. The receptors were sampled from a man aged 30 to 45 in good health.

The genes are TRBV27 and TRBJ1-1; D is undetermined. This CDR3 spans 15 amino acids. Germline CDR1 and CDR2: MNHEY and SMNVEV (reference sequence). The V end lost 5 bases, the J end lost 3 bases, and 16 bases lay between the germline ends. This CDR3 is CASSLQAPAYTEAFF. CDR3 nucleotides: TGTGCCAGCAGTCTCCAGGCCCCGGCCTACACTGAAGCTTTCTTT.

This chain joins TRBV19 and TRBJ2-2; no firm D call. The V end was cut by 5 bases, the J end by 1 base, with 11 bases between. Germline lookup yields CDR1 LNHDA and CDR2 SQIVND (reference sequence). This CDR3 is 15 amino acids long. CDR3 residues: CASSSWTLNTGELFF. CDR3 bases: TGTGCCAGTAGTTCCTGGACCCTGAACACCGGGGAGCTGTTTTTT.

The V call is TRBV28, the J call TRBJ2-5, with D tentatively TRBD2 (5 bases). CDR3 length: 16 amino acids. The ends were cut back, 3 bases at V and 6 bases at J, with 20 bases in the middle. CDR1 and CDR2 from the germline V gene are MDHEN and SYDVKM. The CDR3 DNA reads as TGTGCCAGCAGTTTTAGCAGCGGCGGAGCTAGTAAGACCCAGTACTTC. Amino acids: CASSFSSGGASKTQYF.

The CDR3 here is CASSPQLAGGTDTQYF. CDR3 coding DNA: TGTGCCAGCTCACCACAACTAGCGGGGGGCACAGATACGCAGTATTTT. This sequence joins TRBV18 and TRBJ2-3, with TRBD2 identical over 11 bases. Germline V gives CDR1 KGHSH, CDR2 LQKENI. Unmatched junction bases numbered 1, after V lost 1 base and J lost 1 base. The CDR3 spans 16 residues.

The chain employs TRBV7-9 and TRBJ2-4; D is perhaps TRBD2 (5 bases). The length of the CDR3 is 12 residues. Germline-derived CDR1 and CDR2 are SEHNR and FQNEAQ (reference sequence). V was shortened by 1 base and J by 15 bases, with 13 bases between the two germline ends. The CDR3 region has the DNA TGTGCCAGCAGCTTAGGTGAGGGAAGGTGGTACTTC. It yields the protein CASSLGEGRWYF.

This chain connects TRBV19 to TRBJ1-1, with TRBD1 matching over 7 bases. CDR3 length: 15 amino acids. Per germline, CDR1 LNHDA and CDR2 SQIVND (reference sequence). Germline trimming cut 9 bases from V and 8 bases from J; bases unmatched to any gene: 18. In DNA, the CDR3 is TGTGCCAGCAACGGAATGGGGAACAGGGGCTACGAAGCTTTCTTT. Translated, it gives CASNGMGNRGYEAFF.